This T cell receptor beta chain was recovered during a study of CD8+ T cells in alopecia areata. Treatment noted: oral pan-JAK inhibitor, 5-10 mg twice daily. RNA was isolated and reverse transcribed to cDNA, the sequencing template. The method was immunoSEQ multiplex PCR; TCRdb's version includes in-frame clones alone and lacks a portion of them. The sample carries about 100,000 clones, roughly 56% recorded once. The study, taken as a whole, reports: Sequencing of scalp tissue also captures the resident alphabeta T cells of normal skin.

This clone was seen many times. Its target is not known. Within the sample, other DNA sequences also encode this same CDR3. V was pared by 4 bases and J by 5 bases, with 8 bases between. Germline assignment: CDR1 SGHTA and CDR2 FQGTGA. The CDR3 totals 12 residues. Sequenced here: CD8+ T cells sorted from blood, sampled at week 56, from a patient treated with tofacitinib. The TCR comes from a human donor with alopecia areata. The chain employs TRBV7-3 and TRBJ1-1, with D possibly matching TRBD1 (5 bases). The CDR3 reads CASSSQGTEAFF. The CDR3 region has the DNA TGTGCCAGCAGCTCCCAGGGAACTGAAGCTTTCTTT.